This entry is about one TCR beta chain. What it binds is not known. The data were taken from a study of cytomegalovirus exposure and HLA in healthy donors. Study as a whole: A subsequent analysis reported that the 110 or so validation repertoires were produced on the same platform that had also been used for the roughly 700 first-cohort repertoires.

Germline CDR1 is SGHDT and CDR2 is YYEEEE. The CDR3 runs 14 residues. Trimming left V 2 bases short and J 8 bases short, with 13 bases between. This table comes from immunoSEQ multiplex PCR, and its TCRdb copy is limited to in-frame clones, with some not included. This sample has 85,000 to 95,000 clones, with approximately 96% found just once. Study outcomes and limitations: Among the CMV-associated chains, three were confirmed in vitro as specific for CMV antigens. The study recorded 160 or so TCR beta chains that were cytomegalovirus-associated.

The chain links TRBV5-6 to TRBJ1-4; D possibly corresponds to TRBD1 (6 bases). This clonotype was obtained from a man aged 18 to 29 in good health and CMV-seronegative. The sample taken for sequencing was PBMCs. In nucleotides, the CDR3 is TGTGCCAGCAGCTTTGGGGGGGCGGACGAAAAACTGTTTTTT. Translation: CASSFGGADEKLFF.